The 10 T cell receptor beta chains reported below all come from one sample, sequenced in a study of control samples from healthy donors and cancer patients. The protocol was immunoSEQ multiplex PCR, while the TCRdb copy is restricted to in-frame clones and leaves out a portion. The sample holds around 200,000 clones, around 94% seen once. The source material was blood. Receptors were obtained from a man aged 50 or older in good health.

The V call is TRBV1, the J call TRBJ1-5. TRBV1 counts as a pseudogene. The CDR3 contains 20 residues. The CDR3 reads CTSSHLKRAADLYSNQPQHF. The CDR3 bases are TGCACCAGCAGCCATCTCAAACGGGCAGCCGACCTTTATAGCAATCAGCCCCAGCATTTT.

This sequence joins TRBV10-3 and TRBJ2-7; a weak D match, TRBD2 (6 bases). CDR3 length equals 15 residues. V was pared by 11 bases and J by 3 bases, with 23 bases between. Germline values: CDR1 ENHRY, CDR2 SYGVKD. CDR3 sequence reads: CASVGGSADSYEQYF. The CDR3 nucleotides read TGTGCCTCGGTTGGGGGGAGCGCTGACAGCTACGAGCAGTACTTC.

This clone has a handful of counts. The chain is built from TRBV5-4 and TRBJ1-4; D uncertain. Germline V gives CDR1 SGHNT, CDR2 YYREEE (reference sequence). The CDR3 runs to 14 residues. V was pared by 4 bases and J by 5 bases, with 12 bases between. The CDR3 coding sequence is TGTGCCAGCAGCACAAACCAGAGGAATGAAAAACTGTTTTTT. Translating it yields CASSTNQRNEKLFF.

This sequence joins TRBV6-6 and TRBJ1-5, with 8 nucleotides matching TRBD1. The CDR3 is 15 amino acids. V lost 7 bases to trimming and J lost 0 bases; unmatched junction nucleotides: 5. CDR1 is MNHNY and CDR2 is SVGAGI in the germline V gene (reference sequence). For the CDR3, the DNA is TGTGCCAGCAACCGGGACAGGCCTAGCAATCAGCCCCAGCATTTT. It specifies CASNRDRPSNQPQHF.

This sequence joins TRBV18 and TRBJ1-1; a possible D gene is TRBD1 (5 bases). The CDR3 extends over 16 amino acids. The V and J ends lost 5 bases and 6 bases respectively, with 22 bases between them. Germline CDR1 KGHSH, CDR2 LQKENI. CDR3 sequence reads: CASSSGPPYPPAEAFF. The CDR3 DNA follows: TGTGCCAGCTCATCGGGGCCACCTTACCCTCCGGCTGAAGCTTTCTTT.

The chain recombines TRBV24-1 with TRBJ2-2, with D possibly TRBD1 on 7 matching bases. Germline lookup yields CDR1 KGHDR and CDR2 SFDVKD. The CDR3 runs to 15 residues. V lost 6 bases and J 4 bases, leaving 14 bases between the germline ends. The CDR3 coding sequence is TGTGCCACCAGTACTCCTCAGGGGGGCACCGGGGAGCTGTTTTTT. This sequence encodes CATSTPQGGTGELFF.

The chain combines TRBV2 with TRBJ2-7; TRBD2 matches 7 bases. The germline CDR1 and CDR2 sequences are SNHLY and FYNNEI. The CDR3 spans 15 residues. J lost 2 bases, V lost 2 bases, and 6 bases had no gene match. For the CDR3, the DNA is TGTGCCAGCAGTGAATTTTCGGGGGGTCCCTACGAGCAGTACTTC. The encoded protein is CASSEFSGGPYEQYF.

J is TRBJ2-5 and V is TRBV24-1, with D uncertain. V lost 1 base and J lost 4, with 9 bases in between. Germline V CDR1 and CDR2: KGHDR, SFDVKD. This CDR3 region has 14 residues. CDR3 nucleotides: TGTGCCACCAGTGATTTCGGACCGAGAGAGACCCAGTACTTC. It yields the protein CATSDFGPRETQYF.

The chain is built from TRBV7-2 and TRBJ2-1; 10 bases map to TRBD1. Germline CDR1 reads SGHTA; CDR2 reads FQGNSA. V dropped 4 bases and J dropped 9; count of bases not matched to a gene: 9. CDR3 size: 15 residues. The CDR3 sequence: CASSSPDRGRGEQFF. The CDR3 coding sequence is TGTGCCAGCAGCTCCCCCGACAGGGGGCGCGGTGAGCAGTTCTTC. The complete variable domain, with remaining parts taken from reference TRBV7-2 and TRBJ2-1, reads GAGVSQSPSNKVTEKGKDVELRCDPISGHTALYWYRQSLGQGLEFLIYFQGNSAPDKSGLPSDRFSAERTGGSVSTLTIQRTQQEDSAVYLCASSSPDRGRGEQFFGPGTRLTVL.

This rearrangement joins TRBV7-2 to TRBJ1-2; 12 bases map to TRBD1. CDR1 and CDR2 (germline): SGHTA, FQGNSA. The CDR3 extends over 19 amino acids. Losses at the gene ends were 4 bases for V and 4 bases for J; bases not matched to a gene: 16. CDR3 nucleotide sequence: TGTGCCAGCAGCTCGTCACCCGGGACAGGGGGCCAATTGTCCTATGGCTACACCTTC. Translated, it gives CASSSSPGTGGQLSYGYTF.